This is a list of T cell receptor beta chains from one sample in a study of CD8 T cells in ankylosing spondylitis. MiXCR was run by TCRdb on the 5' RACE reads, yielding one entry per CDR3 protein. The sample yields around 30,000 distinct CDR3 sequences, 4.5% to 5.5% seen once. Sequenced material: blood, either unsorted or a sorted T cell fraction (not recorded which). These receptors all stem from a female donor with ankylosing spondylitis or in good health (not recorded which). The CDR3 runs from the conserved cysteine through the conserved F or W. The D gene is left open where the match is weak. Some rows mark clone size as missing; the rest say once, few, many or name a class of expanded clone.

j_call,clone_size,v_call,d_call,cdr3_aa,cdr3_nt
TRBJ2-7,many,TRBV9,TRBD2,CASSVAAAGGGSMQYF,TGTGCCAGCAGCGTAGCCGCGGCGGGAGGGGGCTCGATGCAGTACTTC
TRBJ2-3,many,TRBV9,TRBD2,CASSPRGSGVDTQYF,TGTGCCAGCAGCCCCCGGGGTAGCGGGGTGGATACGCAGTATTTT
TRBJ2-3,few,TRBV9,.,CASSVGNSADTQYF,TGTGCCAGCAGCGTAGGCAATAGCGCAGATACGCAGTATTTT
TRBJ1-5,many,TRBV21-1,.,CASSRGQDGNQPQHF,TGTGCCAGCAGCAGGGGACAGGATGGTAATCAGCCCCAGCATTTT
TRBJ2-1,many,TRBV9,TRBD2,CASSVEPAGGLNEQFF,TGTGCCAGCAGCGTAGAACCAGCGGGGGGGCTCAATGAGCAGTTCTTC
TRBJ2-3,many,TRBV9,.,CASSPPGAWDTQYF,TGTGCCAGCAGTCCCCCCGGGGCCTGGGATACGCAGTATTTT
TRBJ2-1,many,TRBV9,TRBD2,CASSVQPLRTSGRDEQFF,TGTGCCAGCAGCGTACAACCCCTGAGGACTAGCGGGAGAGATGAGCAGTTCTTC
TRBJ2-3,many,TRBV9,TRBD2,CASSVDPSGMKDTQYF,TGTGCCAGCAGCGTAGATCCTAGCGGCATGAAAGATACGCAGTATTTT
TRBJ2-5,many,TRBV9,TRBD2,CASSVGLAGEQETQYF,TGTGCCAGCAGCGTAGGACTAGCGGGGGAACAAGAGACCCAGTACTTC
TRBJ2-7,many,TRBV9,.,CASSAFSGYEQYF,TGTGCCAGCAGCGCCTTCTCCGGGTACGAGCAGTACTTC
TRBJ2-4,few,TRBV9,TRBD2,CASSAGGEKGKNIQYF,TGTGCCAGCAGCGCCGGGGGGGAGAAGGGCAAAAACATTCAGTACTTC
TRBJ2-1,medium-sized,TRBV9,TRBD2,CASSVSSGGYNEQFF,TGTGCCAGCAGCGTGTCTAGCGGGGGTTACAATGAGCAGTTCTTC
TRBJ2-3,many,TRBV9,.,CASSVENSEDTQYF,TGTGCCAGCAGCGTAGAGAATAGCGAAGATACGCAGTATTTT
TRBJ2-3,many,TRBV9,.,CASSVHTDTQYF,TGTGCCAGCAGCGTACACACAGATACGCAGTATTTT
TRBJ2-1,many,TRBV9,.,CASSAPPRQGEQFF,TGTGCCAGCAGCGCCCCTCCTAGGCAGGGTGAGCAGTTCTTC
TRBJ2-7,many,TRBV9,.,CASSVDLGMGEQYF,TGTGCCAGCAGCGTAGATCTAGGGATGGGGGAGCAGTACTTC
TRBJ2-2,many,TRBV9,TRBD2,CASSVAGGSGELFF,TGTGCCAGCAGCGTAGCCGGGGGGTCCGGGGAGCTGTTTTTT
TRBJ1-6,many,TRBV9,.,CASSPYPRVGDSPLHF,TGTGCCAGCAGCCCGTATCCCCGGGTGGGGGATTCACCCCTCCACTTT
TRBJ1-1,many,TRBV9,.,CASSVSQNMNTEAFF,TGTGCCAGCAGCGTAAGTCAGAACATGAACACTGAAGCTTTCTTT
TRBJ2-2,many,TRBV9,TRBD2,CASSVGLATNTGELFF,TGTGCCAGCAGCGTGGGACTAGCCACGAACACCGGGGAGCTGTTTTTT
TRBJ2-7,.,TRBV9,.,CASSVGDSAVHEQYF,TGTGCCAGCAGCGTAGGTGACTCAGCAGTCCACGAGCAGTACTTC
TRBJ2-2,many,TRBV9,.,CASSVVGRLTGELFF,TGTGCCAGCAGCGTAGTTGGGAGGCTCACCGGGGAGCTGTTTTTT
TRBJ2-5,many,TRBV9,.,CASSRSPGTGETQYF,TGTGCCAGCAGCCGTAGCCCAGGCACGGGAGAGACCCAGTACTTC
TRBJ1-2,many,TRBV9,TRBD1,CASSPRDRKSYTF,TGTGCCAGCAGCCCCCGGGACAGGAAGAGCTACACCTTC
TRBJ2-2,.,TRBV9,TRBD2,CASSVAERGDYTGELFF,TGTGCCAGCAGCGTAGCGGAGCGGGGCGACTACACCGGGGAGCTGTTTTTT
TRBJ2-2,many,TRBV9,TRBD2,CASSLYAGGTTGELFF,TGTGCCAGCAGCCTATATGCGGGGGGTACGACCGGGGAGCTGTTTTTT
TRBJ2-2,many,TRBV9,.,CASSVVEGGELFF,TGTGCCAGCAGCGTAGTTGAGGGCGGGGAGCTGTTTTTT
TRBJ2-5,many,TRBV9,TRBD2,CASSGLAGRRETQYF,TGTGCCAGCAGCGGTCTAGCGGGAAGGAGGGAGACCCAGTACTTC
TRBJ2-3,many,TRBV9,.,CASSVIAPDTQYF,TGTGCCAGCAGCGTTATAGCACCAGATACGCAGTATTTT
TRBJ2-1,many,TRBV9,TRBD2,CASSVGLGLADLYNEQFF,TGTGCCAGCAGCGTAGGTCTCGGACTAGCGGACCTATACAATGAGCAGTTCTTC
TRBJ2-7,many,TRBV9,TRBD2,CASSVAERGNEQYF,TGTGCCAGCAGCGTAGCCGAGCGGGGCAACGAGCAGTACTTC
TRBJ2-7,many,TRBV9,TRBD1,CASSPRTGTNEQYF,TGTGCCAGCAGCCCCCGGACAGGAACCAACGAGCAGTACTTC
TRBJ2-1,many,TRBV9,TRBD2,CASSVAGGNVNEQFF,TGTGCCAGCAGCGTAGCGGGGGGGAACGTGAATGAGCAGTTCTTC
TRBJ1-5,medium-sized,TRBV9,TRBD1,CASSLTGGNQPQHF,TGTGCCAGCAGCCTTACAGGGGGGAATCAGCCCCAGCATTTT
TRBJ2-2,many,TRBV9,.,CASSVLFSGGELFF,TGTGCCAGCAGCGTCTTATTTTCAGGCGGGGAGCTGTTTTTT
TRBJ2-1,many,TRBV9,TRBD2,CASSVVPAGLYNEQFF,TGTGCCAGCAGCGTAGTTCCAGCGGGGCTATACAATGAGCAGTTCTTC